The 30 T cell receptor beta chains listed next were all sequenced from one sample in a study of blood T cells in healthy people across ages. For the second PCR, which ran for roughly 6 to 11 cycles, a sample-barcoded 5' primer and a J-beta primer mix were used. Via MiXCR, TCRdb re-called the 5' RACE reads, giving one row per CDR3 protein. The sample holds 380,000 or so distinct CDR3 sequences, roughly half seen once. Material for sequencing was blood. Receptor source: a man between 60 and 70 years old in good health.

The rearrangement uses TRBV20-1 and TRBJ2-5, with TRBD2 matching over 13 bases. The CDR3 spans 14 residues. The ends lost 5 bases at V and 7 bases at J; junction bases unmatched: 7. Germline V gene lookup returns CDR1 DFQATT and CDR2 SNEGSKA (reference sequence). The CDR3 nucleotides are TGCAGTGCTTCCCATAGACTAGCGGGAGGGACCCAGTACTTC. It translates to CSASHRLAGGTQYF.

The gene calls are TRBV5-1 and TRBJ2-3; TRBD2 agrees at 16 bases. In germline, CDR1 is SGHRS, CDR2 YFSETQ. The CDR3 extends over 19 amino acids. V trimming: 4 bases; J trimming: 0 bases; junction bases outside the gene matches: 8. In DNA form, the CDR3 reads TGCGCCAGCAGCCCGGGACTAGCGGGGGGGATCGCTAGCACAGATACGCAGTATTTT. The encoded protein is CASSPGLAGGIASTDTQYF.

The CDR3 sequence: CASSFGGSSTEAFF. In DNA, the CDR3 is TGTGCCAGCAGCTTTGGGGGGAGTAGCACTGAAGCTTTCTTT. This rearrangement joins TRBV7-2 to TRBJ1-1; D is possibly TRBD1 (5 bases). The germline V gene encodes CDR1 SGHTA and CDR2 FQGNSA. V was cut by 3 bases and J by 4 bases, with 12 bases left in between. This CDR3 has 14 residues.

This sequence joins TRBV6-1 and TRBJ2-7, with 10 bases fitting TRBD2. The germline V gene has CDR1 MNHNS and CDR2 SASEGT. The CDR3 length is 18 residues. Trimming took 5 bases from V and 1 from J; bases not matched to a gene: 14. This CDR3 reads CASSLGNHWTSGSYEQYF. The CDR3 DNA reads as TGTGCCAGCAGTCTAGGCAATCATTGGACTAGCGGATCCTACGAGCAGTACTTC.

V usage is TRBV28 and J usage is TRBJ2-7, with 7 bases fitting TRBD1. The CDR3 is made up of 16 amino acids. The trim removed 7 bases at V and 1 base at J, leaving 13 bases unmatched. Germline CDR1 is MDHEN and CDR2 is SYDVKM. The CDR3, as DNA: TGTGCCAGCACCCCCTCTGACAGGGTCGGGTCCTACGAGCAGTACTTC. The encoded protein is CASTPSDRVGSYEQYF.

This chain links TRBV7-8 with TRBJ2-3; perhaps D is TRBD1 or TRBD2 (5 bases each). Trimming took off 5 bases at V and 3 bases at J, with 15 bases between the two ends. CDR1 and CDR2 (germline): SGHVS, FQNEAQ. The CDR3 runs 15 residues. The CDR3 region is CASSGRGDRTDTQYF. CDR3 in DNA: TGTGCCAGCAGCGGCCGGGGCGACCGTACAGATACGCAGTATTTT.

This chain uses TRBV29-1 with TRBJ1-1; D ambiguous. The V gene lost 4 bases and the J gene lost 3 bases, with 6 bases spanning the gap. The CDR3 runs 11 residues. CDR1 is SQVTM and CDR2 is ANQGSEA in the germline V gene. The CDR3 loop is CSVATYTEAFF. The CDR3, as DNA: TGCAGCGTTGCTACTTACACTGAAGCTTTCTTT.

This chain connects TRBV2 to TRBJ2-7; D is uncertain. There are 12 residues in the CDR3. CDR1 and CDR2 (germline): SNHLY, FYNNEI. With 8 bases removed from V and 5 bases from J, the gap between germline ends came to 13 bases. The chain's CDR3 is CASFEDLHEQYF. The CDR3 DNA reads as TGTGCCAGCTTCGAAGACTTGCACGAGCAGTACTTC.

CDR3 in DNA: TGTGCCAGCAGTTACCTAGGTCGGGCAGAGACCCAGTACTTC. It translates to CASSYLGRAETQYF. The chain recombines TRBV6-2 or TRBV6-3 with TRBJ2-5; no firm D call. Germline CDR1 reads MNHEY; CDR2 reads SVGEGT. The CDR3 covers 14 residues. Trimming took 2 bases from V and 4 from J, leaving 11 bases between them.

Details on this clonotype: One end of the junction fails to match germline, which may point to a read error. The chain recombines TRBV6-6 with TRBJ2-3; D possibly corresponds to TRBD1 (6 bases). The CDR3 runs to 16 residues. In germline, CDR1 is MNHNY, CDR2 SVGAGI (reference sequence). The CDR3 DNA sequence: TGTGCCAGCAACCCCGTAGGCAGGGGCCGCACAGATATGCAGTATTTT. Residues: CASNPVGRGRTDMQYF.

The genes are TRBV18 and TRBJ2-7; a weak D match, TRBD2 (5 bases). V lost 5 bases and J lost 1, with 12 bases in between. The CDR3 length is 14 residues. Germline CDR1 is KGHSH and CDR2 is LQKENI. CDR3: CASSGGVGSYEQYF. The CDR3 bases are TGTGCCAGCTCAGGAGGAGTAGGGTCCTACGAGCAGTACTTC.

This clonotype turned up a few times. The chain joins TRBV6-5 to TRBJ2-7; the match to TRBD2 covers 7 bases. V lost 0 bases to trimming and J lost 3 bases; unmatched junction nucleotides: 5. The CDR3 totals 15 residues. The germline V gene has CDR1 MNHEY and CDR2 SVGAGI. The CDR3 DNA reads as TGTGCCAGCAGTTACTCTACGGGAGGAGACTACGAGCAGTACTTC. Encoded protein: CASSYSTGGDYEQYF.

As for this clonotype: A much larger clone differs by one base, so this may be a read error. This chain joins TRBV6-2 or TRBV6-3 and TRBJ2-1; maybe TRBD1 (5 bases). Gene TRBJ2-7 matches the end of the DNA better, so the J call may be wrong. From germline, CDR1 is MNHEY and CDR2 SVGEGT. This CDR3 comprises 15 residues. For the CDR3, the DNA is TGTGCCAGCAGAGAAAAGGGGAACACCTACAATGAGCAGTACTTC. Translated: CASREKGNTYNEQYF.

This chain links TRBV7-9 with TRBJ2-1; 11 bases are a match to TRBD2. The CDR3 length is 15 residues. The V segment lost 2 bases and the J segment 5 bases; nucleotides outside the gene matches: 2. The germline V gene encodes CDR1 SEHNR and CDR2 FQNEAQ (reference sequence). The CDR3: CASSLMGLADNEQFF. The CDR3 DNA reads TGTGCCAGCAGCTTAATGGGACTAGCGGACAATGAGCAGTTCTTC.

The V and J genes are TRBV7-6 and TRBJ2-7; 8 positions match TRBD1. The J call may be faulty, since TRBJ2-5 better matches the DNA end. The CDR3 is made up of 16 amino acids. CDR1 is SGHVS, CDR2 FNYEAQ, per germline. Here the CDR3 DNA reads TGTGCCAGCAGCTTCAGAAAGGGACAGGTCGAAGAGACCCAGTACTTC. Translated: CASSFRKGQVEETQYF.

This rearrangement joins TRBV25-1 to TRBJ2-6; maybe TRBD2 (7 bases). Germline-derived CDR1 and CDR2 are MGHDK and SYGVNS. V lost 6 bases, J lost 5 bases, and 14 bases lay in between. This CDR3 comprises 15 residues. CDR3 protein: CASSWGGSRANVLTF. In DNA form, the CDR3 reads TGTGCCAGCAGCTGGGGGGGCTCAAGGGCCAACGTCCTGACTTTC.

This clonotype was counted between two and nine times. The chain uses TRBV14 and TRBJ2-3; possibly TRBD2 for D (6 bases). The CDR3 runs 13 residues. Per the germline V gene, CDR1 is SGHDN and CDR2 is FVKESK. V was pared by 6 bases and J by 4 bases, with 11 bases between. CDR3 sequence reads: CASSRLAPDTQYF. Written as DNA, the CDR3 is TGTGCCAGCAGTCGTCTAGCGCCAGATACGCAGTATTTT.

Turning to this clonotype: A much more abundant neighbour one base away suggests this may be a read error. The V gene is TRBV11-2, the J gene TRBJ2-1; 8 nucleotides line up with TRBD1. Gene TRBJ2-7 matches the end of the DNA better, so the J call may be wrong. The germline gives CDR1 SGHAT, CDR2 FQNNGV. This CDR3 contains 16 residues. The CDR3 DNA reads as TGTGCCAGCAGCTCCTCGGACAGGGAGGACTACAATGAGCAGTACTTC. This codes for CASSSSDREDYNEQYF.

This clonotype was counted only a few times. The V and J genes are TRBV4-2 and TRBJ2-3; no clear D. In germline, CDR1 is LGHNA, CDR2 YNFKEQ. V lost 1 base, J lost 5 bases, and 10 bases lay in between. CDR3 size: 14 residues. CDR3 protein: CASSQGRFGDTQYF. CDR3 bases: TGTGCCAGCAGCCAAGGCAGGTTTGGAGATACGCAGTATTTT.

The chain links TRBV7-6 to TRBJ1-5, with TRBD1 matching over 8 bases. There are 15 residues in the CDR3. Germline loops: CDR1 SGHVS, CDR2 FNYEAQ. Trimming removed 3 bases from V and 3 bases from J; junction bases left unmatched: 4. CDR3 in DNA: TGTGCCAGCAGCTTCGGGACAGGACCCAATCAGCCCCAGCATTTT. Translating it yields CASSFGTGPNQPQHF.

A word on this clonotype: A read error may be the cause here, since a much bigger clone is one base away. The rearrangement joins TRBV29-1 to TRBJ2-5; D is possibly TRBD1 or TRBD2 (5 bases each). The DNA matches TRBJ2-1 better at its end, which makes the J call doubtful. This CDR3 spans 13 amino acids. From germline, CDR1 is SQVTM and CDR2 ANQGSEA. For the CDR3, the DNA is TGCAGCGTTGAAAGGGGAGTCGGAGAGACCCAGTTCTTC. Translation gives CSVERGVGETQFF.

V gene TRBV27 combines with J gene TRBJ2-4, with TRBD2 matching over 7 bases. The end of the DNA aligns better with TRBJ2-7, so the J call may be wrong. CDR1 is MNHEY and CDR2 is SMNVEV in the germline V gene (reference sequence). The length of the CDR3 is 15 residues. The CDR3 DNA reads as TGTGCCAGCAGTTTAACGGGACTACCTGGGAACGAGCAGTACTTC. Encoded protein: CASSLTGLPGNEQYF.

In the case of this clonotype: The junction does not match germline at one end; this may be a read error. The V gene is TRBV7-9, the J gene TRBJ1-6; D is possibly TRBD1 (5 bases). Germline values: CDR1 SEHNR, CDR2 FQNEAQ (reference sequence). The CDR3 runs to 14 residues. The CDR3 loop reads CASSLVGVNSPFHF. The CDR3 bases are TGTGCCAGCAGCTTAGTAGGGGTTAATTCACCCTTCCACTTT.

This clonotype was seen more than once but under ten times. V is TRBV28 and J is TRBJ2-7; no reliable D call. Trimming left V 5 bases short and J 0 bases short, with 14 bases between. CDR1 and CDR2 (germline): MDHEN, SYDVKM. This CDR3 has 15 residues. In nucleotides, the CDR3 is TGTGCCAGCAGTCGGCGTTTTTCAAGCTCCTACGAGCAGTACTTC. It encodes CASSRRFSSSYEQYF.

This clonotype was seen a few times. The V gene is TRBV7-9, the J gene TRBJ1-1; D gene ambiguous. The V end lost 2 bases, the J end lost 4 bases, and 8 bases lay between the germline ends. CDR1 is SEHNR, CDR2 FQNEAQ, per germline (reference sequence). This CDR3 has 13 residues. This CDR3 is CASSLSLSTEAFF. In DNA form, the CDR3 reads TGTGCCAGCAGCTTAAGTTTGAGCACTGAAGCTTTCTTT. The entire variable domain, with the rest obtained from reference TRBV7-9 and TRBJ1-1, is as follows: DTGVSQNPRHKITKRGQNVTFRCDPISEHNRLYWYRQTLGQGPEFLTYFQNEAQLEKSRLLSDRFSAERPKGSFSTLEIQRTEQGDSAMYLCASSLSLSTEAFFGQGTRLTVV.

The V gene is TRBV11-3, the J gene TRBJ2-1, with D perhaps TRBD2 (7 bases). Trimming left V 0 bases short and J 0 bases short, with 12 bases between. CDR3 length: 17 amino acids. Germline CDR1 SGHNT, CDR2 YENEEA. CDR3 amino acids: CASSLEGGLSSYNEQFF. The CDR3 nucleotides read TGTGCCAGCAGCTTAGAGGGGGGGCTGAGCTCCTACAATGAGCAGTTCTTC.

This clonotype occurred a few times. This chain joins TRBV4-2 and TRBJ2-3; TRBD2 matches at 9 bases. Germline V CDR1 and CDR2: LGHNA, YNFKEQ. The CDR3 has 16 residues. V trimming: 0 bases; J trimming: 2 bases; junction bases outside the gene matches: 3. The chain's CDR3 is CASSQDRLAVTDTQYF. In nucleotides, the CDR3 is TGTGCCAGCAGCCAAGATAGACTAGCGGTCACAGATACGCAGTATTTT.

In its sample, this clonotype was seen many times. This rearrangement joins TRBV7-2 to TRBJ2-1; a possible D gene is TRBD2 (7 bases). Germline CDR1 is SGHTA and CDR2 is FQGNSA. Trimming shortened V by 8 bases and J by 9 bases, and 20 bases separated the two germline ends. The CDR3 covers 14 residues. CDR3 residues: CASGSGTTTAEQFF. The CDR3 coding sequence is TGTGCCAGCGGAAGCGGGACAACCACGGCTGAGCAGTTCTTC.

This clonotype was detected many times. The V and J genes are TRBV11-3 and TRBJ2-1; D gene uncertain. Germline-derived CDR1 and CDR2 are SGHNT and YENEEA. The CDR3 is 13 residues long. Trimming stripped 0 bases from V and 5 bases from J, with 5 bases between. The CDR3: CASSLEHNNEQFF. The CDR3 nucleotides read TGTGCCAGCAGCTTAGAACACAACAATGAGCAGTTCTTC.

The chain combines TRBV20-1 with TRBJ2-5; no firm D call. Trimming took 5 bases from V and 1 from J, leaving 11 bases between them. In germline, CDR1 is DFQATT, CDR2 SNEGSKA (reference sequence). The CDR3 has 13 residues. The CDR3 region is CSAAEPPQETQYF. The CDR3 DNA sequence: TGCAGTGCTGCGGAGCCACCCCAAGAGACCCAGTACTTC.